These 9 T cell receptor beta chains came from one sample sequenced in a study of cytomegalovirus exposure and HLA in healthy donors. The PCR made use of 60 Vbeta and 13 Jbeta primers. Here immunoSEQ multiplex PCR was the method, and the copy in TCRdb shows in-frame clones only, minus some. Found here are 85,000 to 130,000 clones, roughly three quarters of them singletons; the top ten hold roughly 1.9%. Sequencing used PBMCs. The receptors stem from a woman aged 40 to 50 in good health and CMV-seronegative.

This sequence joins TRBV28 and TRBJ2-7; 7 bases fit TRBD2. J lost 0 bases, V lost 6 bases, and 2 bases had no gene match. Germline V gene lookup returns CDR1 MDHEN and CDR2 SYDVKM. The length of the CDR3 is 13 residues. For the CDR3, the DNA is TGTGCCAGCAGGGGCGGGAGCTCCTACGAGCAGTACTTC. Protein product: CASRGGSSYEQYF.

This chain connects TRBV28 to TRBJ2-1; D unclear. V dropped 2 bases and J dropped 6 bases, with 5 bases sitting between them. This CDR3 has 12 residues. CDR1 and CDR2 (germline): MDHEN, SYDVKM. The chain's CDR3 is CASSLNSNEQFF. For the CDR3, the DNA is TGTGCCAGCAGTTTAAATAGCAATGAGCAGTTCTTC. The whole variable domain, filled in from reference TRBV28 and TRBJ2-1, reads DVKVTQSSRYLVKRTGEKVFLECVQDMDHENMFWYRQDPGLGLRLIYFSYDVKMKEKGDIPEGYSVSREKKERFSLILESASTNQTSMYLCASSLNSNEQFFGPGTRLTVL.

V is TRBV19 and J is TRBJ2-5; TRBD2 aligns across 7 bases. The germline V gene encodes CDR1 LNHDA and CDR2 SQIVND (reference sequence). J gave up 4 bases and V 6 bases, and 5 bases lay outside the gene matches. The CDR3 contains 13 residues. CDR3 loop: CASRLKRGETQYF. CDR3 nucleotides: TGTGCCAGTAGGTTGAAGCGGGGAGAGACCCAGTACTTC.

This clone appeared a few times. This chain joins TRBV13 and TRBJ2-7, with D perhaps TRBD1 (5 bases). The CDR3 has 17 residues. Germline V gene data show CDR1 as PRHDT and CDR2 as FYEKMQ (reference sequence). The germline V and J ends were trimmed by 6 bases and 4 bases, with 25 bases remaining between them. Here the CDR3 reads CASSFSQGSSFGYEQYF. The CDR3 coding sequence is TGTGCCAGCAGTTTTAGCCAGGGCAGTTCCTTCGGGTACGAGCAGTACTTC.

J is TRBJ1-2 and V is TRBV5-1; the D is unclear. The germline V and J ends were trimmed by 1 base and 8 bases, with 9 bases remaining between them. Germline lookup yields CDR1 SGHRS and CDR2 YFSETQ. The CDR3 totals 12 residues. In DNA, the CDR3 is TGCGCCAGCAGCTTGAACTCCGAGGGCTACACCTTC. Translated: CASSLNSEGYTF.

This clone was observed a single time. A read error may produce the germline difference seen at one junction end. This chain uses TRBV7-9 with TRBJ2-7, with 7 positions matching TRBD2. Germline V gene lookup returns CDR1 SEHNR and CDR2 FQNEAQ (reference sequence). The CDR3 extends over 19 amino acids. CDR3 DNA sequence: TGTTCCAGCAGCCCAGTAGGGGCAGGGAGGGGAGATCGTTCCTACGAGCAGTACTTC. Encoded protein: CSSSPVGAGRGDRSYEQYF.

This chain links TRBV6-1 with TRBJ1-1; D is undetermined. Germline lookup yields CDR1 MNHNS and CDR2 SASEGT. The CDR3 extends over 13 amino acids. V was shortened by 8 bases and J by 1 base, with 11 bases between the two germline ends. The CDR3 sequence: CASASAGNTEAFF. The CDR3 DNA sequence: TGTGCCAGCGCCTCAGCAGGGAACACTGAAGCTTTCTTT.

The chain couples TRBV28 to TRBJ1-6; tentative D call: TRBD1 (5 bases). The V gene lost 5 bases and the J gene lost 7 bases, with 18 bases spanning the gap. CDR3 size: 16 residues. The germline V gene has CDR1 MDHEN and CDR2 SYDVKM. DNA of the CDR3: TGTGCCAGCAGTGTAAGCAGGGCGTTGGGAAATTCACCCCTCCACTTT. Amino acid sequence: CASSVSRALGNSPLHF.

The gene calls are TRBV6-5 and TRBJ2-7; D is ambiguous. Between the trimmed V and J ends, which lost 6 bases and 7 bases, there was a span of 10 bases. The germline V gene has CDR1 MNHEY and CDR2 SVGAGI. The CDR3 loop spans 11 amino acids. CDR3 loop: CASSNLGEQYF. CDR3 nucleotide sequence: TGTGCCAGCAGCAATCTAGGAGAGCAGTACTTC.